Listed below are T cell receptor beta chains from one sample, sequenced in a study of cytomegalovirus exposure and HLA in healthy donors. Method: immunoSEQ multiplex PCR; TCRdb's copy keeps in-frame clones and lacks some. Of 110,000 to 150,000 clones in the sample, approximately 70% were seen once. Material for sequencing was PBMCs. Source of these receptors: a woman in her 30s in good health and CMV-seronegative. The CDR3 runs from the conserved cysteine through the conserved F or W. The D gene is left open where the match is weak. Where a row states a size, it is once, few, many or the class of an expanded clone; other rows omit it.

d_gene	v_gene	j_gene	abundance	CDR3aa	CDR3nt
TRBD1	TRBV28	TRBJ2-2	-	CASSTGQGANVGELFF	TGTGCCAGCAGTACCGGACAGGGGGCTAACGTCGGGGAGCTGTTTTTT
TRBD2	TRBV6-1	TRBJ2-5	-	CASSEGGSGRAKTQYF	TGTGCCAGCAGTGAAGGCGGTAGCGGGAGGGCCAAGACCCAGTACTTC
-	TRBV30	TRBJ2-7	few	CAWSVTSEVQYF	TGTGCCTGGAGTGTTACCTCGGAGGTGCAGTACTTC
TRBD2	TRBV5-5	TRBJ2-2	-	CASSRVGVSGGADTGELFF	TGTGCCAGCAGCCGAGTTGGGGTGAGCGGGGGGGCCGACACCGGGGAGCTGTTTTTT
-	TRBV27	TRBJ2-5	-	CASSFVGEETQYF	TGTGCCAGCAGTTTTGTGGGCGAAGAGACCCAGTACTTC
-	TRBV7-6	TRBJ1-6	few	CASSPRGGGSPLHF	TGTGCCAGCAGCCCTAGGGGAGGGGGTTCACCCCTCCACTTT
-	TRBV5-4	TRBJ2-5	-	CASSFTGYQETQYF	TGTGCCAGCAGCTTTACGGGGTACCAAGAGACCCAGTACTTC
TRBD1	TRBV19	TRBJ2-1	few	CASSPSGGAYNEQFF	TGTGCCAGTAGTCCCTCAGGGGGCGCCTACAATGAGCAGTTCTTC
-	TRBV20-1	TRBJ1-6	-	CSAINGPLHF	TGCAGTGCTATTAACGGACCCCTCCACTTT
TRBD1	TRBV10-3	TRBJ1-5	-	CAISADRVGYSNQPQHF	TGTGCCATCAGTGCCGACAGGGTTGGATATAGCAATCAGCCCCAGCATTTT
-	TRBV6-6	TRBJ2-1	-	CASSHEVGTPFF	TGTGCCAGCAGCCACGAAGTAGGGACTCCGTTCTTC
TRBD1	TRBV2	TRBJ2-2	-	CASSEAGGGTGELFF	TGTGCCAGCAGTGAGGCAGGGGGCGGGACCGGGGAGCTGTTTTTT
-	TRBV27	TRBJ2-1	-	CASSILGAYNEQFF	TGTGCCAGCTCGATCCTGGGCGCCTACAATGAGCAGTTCTTC
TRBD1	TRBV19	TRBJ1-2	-	CASSKATGANYGYTF	TGTGCCAGTAGTAAAGCGACAGGGGCTAACTATGGCTACACCTTC
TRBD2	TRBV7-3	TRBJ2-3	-	CASSSAGGTDTQYF	TGTGCCAGCAGTTCAGCGGGGGGCACAGATACGCAGTATTTT
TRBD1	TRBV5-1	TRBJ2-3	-	CASSPGQGSTDTQYF	TGCGCCAGCAGCCCGGGACAGGGGAGCACAGATACGCAGTATTTT
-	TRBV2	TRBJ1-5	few	CASSEAAEGSQPQHF	TGTGCCAGCAGTGAAGCGGCGGAGGGAAGTCAGCCCCAGCATTTT
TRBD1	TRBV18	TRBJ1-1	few	CANKGQMNTEAFF	TGTGCCAACAAGGGACAGATGAACACTGAAGCTTTCTTT
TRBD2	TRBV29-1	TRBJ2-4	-	CSAAPYRRGDIQYF	TGCAGCGCCGCCCCATACAGGCGGGGGGACATTCAGTACTTC
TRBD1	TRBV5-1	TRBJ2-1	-	CASSTGQGALYPDNEQFF	TGCGCCAGCTCCACGGGACAGGGGGCTCTTTATCCTGACAATGAGCAGTTCTTC
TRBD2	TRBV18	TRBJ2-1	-	CASSPLPSGGADEQFF	TGTGCCAGCTCACCATTGCCTAGCGGGGGGGCCGATGAGCAGTTCTTC
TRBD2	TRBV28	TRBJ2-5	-	CASSLLRGGQETQYF	TGTGCCAGCAGTTTATTGCGGGGGGGCCAAGAGACCCAGTACTTC
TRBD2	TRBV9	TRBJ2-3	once	CASSVSSGGTDTQYF	TGTGCCAGCAGCGTCTCTAGCGGGGGCACAGATACGCAGTATTTT
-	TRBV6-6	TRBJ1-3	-	CASSFTGSTIYF	TGTGCCAGCAGTTTTACAGGAAGCACCATATATTTT
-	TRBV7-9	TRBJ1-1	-	CASSFSGMNTEAFF	TGTGCCAGCAGCTTTTCAGGGATGAACACTGAAGCTTTCTTT
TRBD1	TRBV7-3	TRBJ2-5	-	CASSLGDRGEGETQYF	TGTGCCAGCAGCTTAGGAGACAGGGGGGAAGGAGAGACCCAGTACTTC
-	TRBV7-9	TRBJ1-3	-	CASSSRGGSRDTIYF	TGTGCCAGCAGCTCCCGCGGGGGATCACGGGACACCATATATTTT
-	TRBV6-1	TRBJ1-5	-	CASSEGGNQPQHF	TGTGCCAGCAGCGAGGGGGGCAATCAGCCCCAGCATTTT
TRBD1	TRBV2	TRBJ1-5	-	CASSEALTGAGQPQHF	TGTGCCAGCAGTGAAGCATTGACAGGGGCCGGTCAGCCCCAGCATTTT
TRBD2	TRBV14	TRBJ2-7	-	CASSQVSSGPYEQYF	TGTGCCAGCAGCCAAGTTTCTAGCGGACCCTACGAGCAGTACTTC
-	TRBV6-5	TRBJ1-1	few	CASSYRRNTEAFF	TGTGCCAGCAGTTACCGCAGGAACACTGAAGCTTTCTTT
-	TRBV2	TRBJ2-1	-	CASRLEGDEQFF	TGTGCCAGCAGACTCGAGGGCGATGAGCAGTTCTTC
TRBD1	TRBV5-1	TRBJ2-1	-	CASAQGAEDEQFF	TGCGCCAGCGCGCAGGGGGCTGAGGATGAGCAGTTCTTC
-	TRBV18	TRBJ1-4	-	CASSPRQNNEKLFF	TGTGCCAGCTCACCACGGCAGAATAATGAAAAACTGTTTTTT
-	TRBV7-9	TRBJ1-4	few	CASSPSLTGFNEKLFF	TGTGCCAGCAGCCCATCTCTGACAGGATTTAATGAAAAACTGTTTTTT
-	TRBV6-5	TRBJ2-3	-	CASTRTAEPTDTQYF	TGTGCCAGCACGAGGACAGCGGAACCCACAGATACGCAGTATTTT
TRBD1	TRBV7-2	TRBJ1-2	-	CASSLRQTGGLGGYTF	TGTGCCAGCAGCTTGAGACAGACAGGGGGCCTGGGAGGCTACACCTTC
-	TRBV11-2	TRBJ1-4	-	CASSPRDSRGGEKLFF	TGTGCCAGCAGCCCCAGGGACTCCCGCGGAGGGGAAAAACTGTTTTTT
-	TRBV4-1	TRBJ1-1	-	CASSLGGGDTEAFF	TGCGCCAGCAGCCTCGGAGGCGGAGACACTGAAGCTTTCTTT
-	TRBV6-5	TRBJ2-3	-	CASSYSTYNDTQYF	TGTGCCAGCAGCTACTCGACTTATAACGATACGCAGTATTTT
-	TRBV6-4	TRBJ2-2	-	CAHNVRNTGELFF	TGTGCCCACAACGTACGGAACACCGGGGAGCTGTTTTTT
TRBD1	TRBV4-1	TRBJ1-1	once	CASSRNQGGTEAFF	TGCGCCAGCAGCCGGAATCAGGGGGGCACTGAAGCTTTCTTT
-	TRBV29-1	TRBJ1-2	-	CSVGWDSIQLGYTF	TGCAGCGTTGGATGGGACTCCATTCAATTGGGCTACACCTTC
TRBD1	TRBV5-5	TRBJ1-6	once	CASSLTGGVESPLHF	TGTGCCAGCAGCTTGACAGGGGGCGTCGAATCACCCCTCCACTTT
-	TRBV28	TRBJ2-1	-	CASSSPEGWNEQFF	TGTGCCAGCAGCTCCCCGGAGGGGTGGAATGAGCAGTTCTTC
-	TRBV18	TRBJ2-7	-	CASSPSGGMGGEQYF	TGTGCCAGCTCACCATCGGGCGGGATGGGGGGCGAGCAGTACTTC
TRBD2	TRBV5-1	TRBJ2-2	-	CASTGTSGGANTGELFF	TGCGCCAGCACTGGGACTAGCGGGGGCGCGAACACCGGGGAGCTGTTTTTT
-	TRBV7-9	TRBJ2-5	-	CSSSIALGQETQYF	TGTTCCAGCAGCATTGCCCTCGGCCAAGAGACCCAGTACTTC
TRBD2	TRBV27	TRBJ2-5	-	CASSGPGTSGEFQETQYF	TGTGCCAGCAGTGGCCCCGGGACTAGCGGGGAGTTCCAAGAGACCCAGTACTTC
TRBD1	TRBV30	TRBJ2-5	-	CAWSQGQGLAGTQYF	TGTGCCTGGAGCCAGGGACAGGGGCTAGCGGGGACCCAGTACTTC
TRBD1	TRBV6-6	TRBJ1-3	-	CASLLTGTGSGNTIYF	TGTGCCAGCTTACTGACAGGGACAGGCTCTGGAAACACCATATATTTT
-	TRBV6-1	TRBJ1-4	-	CASSEVSRGGEKLFF	TGTGCCAGCAGTGAAGTAAGCAGGGGAGGGGAAAAACTGTTTTTT
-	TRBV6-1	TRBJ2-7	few	CASSEGNIERTTSYEQYF	TGTGCCAGCAGTGAGGGGAACATCGAGCGGACGACCTCCTACGAGCAGTACTTC
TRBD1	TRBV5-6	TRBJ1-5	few	CASSKDRFGPQHF	TGTGCCAGCAGTAAGGACAGGTTCGGGCCCCAGCATTTT
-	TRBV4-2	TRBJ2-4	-	CASSHHIMGGPGEDSLAKNIQYF	TGTGCCAGCAGCCACCATATCATGGGGGGGCCAGGGGAGGATAGTCTAGCCAAAAACATTCAGTACTTC